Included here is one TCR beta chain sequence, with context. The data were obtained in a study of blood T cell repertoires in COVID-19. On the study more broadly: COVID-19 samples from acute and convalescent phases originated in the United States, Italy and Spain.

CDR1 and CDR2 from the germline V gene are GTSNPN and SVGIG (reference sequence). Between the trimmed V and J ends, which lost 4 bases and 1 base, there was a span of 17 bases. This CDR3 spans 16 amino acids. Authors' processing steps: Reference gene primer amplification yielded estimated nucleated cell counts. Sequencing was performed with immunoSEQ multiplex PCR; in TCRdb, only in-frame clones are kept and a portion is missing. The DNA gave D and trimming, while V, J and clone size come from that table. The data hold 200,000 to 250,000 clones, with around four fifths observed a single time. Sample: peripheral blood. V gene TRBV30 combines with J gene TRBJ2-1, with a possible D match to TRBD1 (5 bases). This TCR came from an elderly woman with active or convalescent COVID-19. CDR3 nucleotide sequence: TGTGCCTGGACCCTCATTGGCAGGACATCCTACAATGAGCAGTTCTTC. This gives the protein CAWTLIGRTSYNEQFF.